This TCR beta chain was sequenced for a study of T cells in Graves' hyperthyroidism and ophthalmopathy. Study results and caveats: It was a median around 6 months before onset that the model predicted ophthalmopathy. The majority of expanded thyroid clonotypes above 0.001 also appeared in blood.

Across 18 months, stable Graves' hyperthyroidism was marked by no progression to ophthalmopathy. The CDR3 sequence is 17 residues long. The germline V and J ends were trimmed by 0 bases and 2 bases, with 14 bases remaining between them. The V gene's germline CDR1 is ENHRY and CDR2 SYGVKD. RNA transcripts were the template for amplifying TCR beta CDR3 regions. First-round RT-PCR targeting the TCR CDR3 was performed with the HTBI primer set. TCRdb re-called the multiplex PCR reads through MiXCR, storing one row per CDR3 protein. Among hundreds of thousands of distinct CDR3 sequences listed, around 46% were seen once. This clonotype was detected ten times or more. The antigen is unknown.

The source is a woman in her late teens or twenties with Graves' hyperthyroidism. Sequenced input: peripheral blood or thyroid tissue (not recorded which). The V call is TRBV10-3, the J call TRBJ1-5; no firm D call. The CDR3 DNA reads TGTGCCATCAGTGAGTCGAGGTTGAGTGTCGGCAATCAGCCCCAGCATTTT. It specifies CAISESRLSVGNQPQHF.